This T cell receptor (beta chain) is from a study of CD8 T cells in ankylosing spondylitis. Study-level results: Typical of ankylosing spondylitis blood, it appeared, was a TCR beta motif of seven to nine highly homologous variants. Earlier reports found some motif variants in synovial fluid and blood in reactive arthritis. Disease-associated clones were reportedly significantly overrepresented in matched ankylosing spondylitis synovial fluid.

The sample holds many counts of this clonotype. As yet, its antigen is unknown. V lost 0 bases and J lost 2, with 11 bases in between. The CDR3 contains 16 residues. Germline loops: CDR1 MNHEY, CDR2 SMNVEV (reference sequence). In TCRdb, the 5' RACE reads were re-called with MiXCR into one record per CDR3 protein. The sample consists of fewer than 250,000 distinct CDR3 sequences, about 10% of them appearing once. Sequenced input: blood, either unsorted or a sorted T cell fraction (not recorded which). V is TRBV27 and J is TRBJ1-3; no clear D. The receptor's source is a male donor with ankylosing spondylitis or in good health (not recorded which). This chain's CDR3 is CASSLSLTDPGNTIYF. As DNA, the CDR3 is TGTGCCAGCAGTTTATCCCTCACAGATCCTGGAAACACCATATATTTT.